This T cell receptor (beta chain) comes out of a study of beta chain features in type 1 diabetes. The overall study: Examined across all samples were some 110,000,000 sorted cells.

There are a few counts of this clone. Its target is unknown. Expressed TCRB transcripts were sequenced after all isolated RNA was converted to cDNA. Profiled with immunoSEQ multiplex PCR; TCRdb holds only in-frame clones, not every one. Among roughly 140,000 clones listed, 6.9% were seen once. Regarding the study as a whole: In the patient group, naive, central memory and Treg TCRB repertoires seemed more alike than in the healthy donor group. Resolution of whether HLA type affects TCRB rearrangement was not achieved here.

Sample: central memory CD4+ T cells from blood. The TCR was taken from a woman in her 30s in good health.

The CDR3 nucleotides read TGTGCCAGCAGTACCTACGGGGGAGGTGGGGTAGACATTCAGTACTTC. This gives the protein CASSTYGGGGVDIQYF. V usage is TRBV28 and J usage is TRBJ2-4; a possible D gene is TRBD2 (6 bases). The length of the CDR3 is 16 residues. Germline loops: CDR1 MDHEN, CDR2 SYDVKM. V lost 5 bases and J lost 8, with 22 bases in between.